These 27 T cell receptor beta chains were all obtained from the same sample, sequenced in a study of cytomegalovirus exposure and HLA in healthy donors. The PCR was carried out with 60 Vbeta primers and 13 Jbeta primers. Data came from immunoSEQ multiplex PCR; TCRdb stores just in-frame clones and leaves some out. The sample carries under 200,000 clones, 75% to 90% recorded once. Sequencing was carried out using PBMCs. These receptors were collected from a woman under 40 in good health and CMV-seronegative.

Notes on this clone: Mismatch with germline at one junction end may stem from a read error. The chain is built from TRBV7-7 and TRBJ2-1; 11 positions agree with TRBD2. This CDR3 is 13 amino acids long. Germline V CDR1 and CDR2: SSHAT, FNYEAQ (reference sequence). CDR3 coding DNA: TGTGCTAGCAGCCCAACTAGCGGGGGTGAGCAGTTCTTC. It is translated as CASSPTSGGEQFF.

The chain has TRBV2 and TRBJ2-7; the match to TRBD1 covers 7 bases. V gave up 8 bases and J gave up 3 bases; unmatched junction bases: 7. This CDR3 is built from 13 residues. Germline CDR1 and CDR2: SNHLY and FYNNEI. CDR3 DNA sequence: TGTGCCAGCGTAGAGGGACAGAACTACGAGCAGTACTTC. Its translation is CASVEGQNYEQYF.

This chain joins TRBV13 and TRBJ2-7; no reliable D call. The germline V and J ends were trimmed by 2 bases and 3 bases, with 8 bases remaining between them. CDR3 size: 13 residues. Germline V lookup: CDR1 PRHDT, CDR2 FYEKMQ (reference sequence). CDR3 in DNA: TGTGCCAGCAGCTTAAACCTCTACTACGAGCAGTACTTC. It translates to CASSLNLYYEQYF.

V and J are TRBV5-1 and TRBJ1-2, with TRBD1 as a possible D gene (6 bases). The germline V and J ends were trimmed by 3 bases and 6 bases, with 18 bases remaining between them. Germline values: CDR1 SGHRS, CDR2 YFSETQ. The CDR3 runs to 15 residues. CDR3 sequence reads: CASSSVLRGGHGYTF. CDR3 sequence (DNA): TGCGCCAGCAGCTCCGTTCTAAGAGGGGGTCATGGCTACACCTTC.

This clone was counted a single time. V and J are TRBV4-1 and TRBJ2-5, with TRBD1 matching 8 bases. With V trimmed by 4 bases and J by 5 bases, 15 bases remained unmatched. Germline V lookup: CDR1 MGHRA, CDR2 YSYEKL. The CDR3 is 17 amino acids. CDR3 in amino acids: CASSLLFPGTGRETQYF. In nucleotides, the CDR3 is TGCGCCAGCAGCCTCCTGTTTCCCGGGACAGGTCGGGAGACCCAGTACTTC.

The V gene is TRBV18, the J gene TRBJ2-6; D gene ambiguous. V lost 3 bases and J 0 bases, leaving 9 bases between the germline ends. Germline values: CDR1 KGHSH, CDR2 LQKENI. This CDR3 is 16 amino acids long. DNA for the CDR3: TGTGCCAGCTCACCGCCTTGGAGCTCTGGGGCCAACGTCCTGACTTTC. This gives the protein CASSPPWSSGANVLTF.

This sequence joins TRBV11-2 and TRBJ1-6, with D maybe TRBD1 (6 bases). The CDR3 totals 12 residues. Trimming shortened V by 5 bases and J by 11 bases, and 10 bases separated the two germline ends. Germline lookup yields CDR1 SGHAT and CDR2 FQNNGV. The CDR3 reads CASSQGRAPLHF. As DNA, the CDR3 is TGTGCCAGCAGCCAGGGGAGGGCACCCCTCCACTTT. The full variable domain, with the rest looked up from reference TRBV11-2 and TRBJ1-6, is EAGVAQSPRYKIIEKRQSVAFWCNPISGHATLYWYQQILGQGPKLLIQFQNNGVVDDSQLPKDRFSAERLKGVDSTLKIQPAKLEDSAVYLCASSQGRAPLHFGNGTRLTVT.

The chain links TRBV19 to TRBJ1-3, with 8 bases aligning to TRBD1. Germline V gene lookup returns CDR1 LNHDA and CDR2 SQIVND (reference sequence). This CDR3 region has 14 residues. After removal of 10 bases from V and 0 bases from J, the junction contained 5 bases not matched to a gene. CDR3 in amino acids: CATSGTGSGNTIYF. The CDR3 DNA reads TGTGCCACGTCAGGGACAGGCTCTGGAAACACCATATATTTT.

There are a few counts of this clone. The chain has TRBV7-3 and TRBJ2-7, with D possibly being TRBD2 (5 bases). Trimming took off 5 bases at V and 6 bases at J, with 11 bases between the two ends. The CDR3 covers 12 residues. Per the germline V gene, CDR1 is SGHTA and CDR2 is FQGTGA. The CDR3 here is CASSLREGEQYF. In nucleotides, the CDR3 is TGTGCCAGCAGCCTCCGAGAGGGCGAGCAGTACTTC.

CDR3 in DNA: TGTGCCAGCAGTTTACTAGCGGGGACCTACGAGCAGTACTTC. This translates into CASSLLAGTYEQYF. The chain carries TRBV6-5 and TRBJ2-7; 10 bases align to TRBD2. In germline, CDR1 is MNHEY, CDR2 SVGAGI. J was trimmed by 2 bases and V by 4 bases; bases with no gene match: 2. The length of the CDR3 is 14 residues.

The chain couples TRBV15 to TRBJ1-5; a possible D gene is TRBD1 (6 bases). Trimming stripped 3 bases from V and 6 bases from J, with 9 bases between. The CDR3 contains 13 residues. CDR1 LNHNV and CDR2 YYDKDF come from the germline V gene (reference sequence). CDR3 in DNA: TGTGCCACCAGCAGTAGGGGGTTTCAGCCCCAGCATTTT. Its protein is CATSSRGFQPQHF. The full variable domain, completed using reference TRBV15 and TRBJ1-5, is DAMVIQNPRYQVTQFGKPVTLSCSQTLNHNVMYWYQQKSSQAPKLLFHYYDKDFNNEADTPDNFQSRRPNTSFCFLDIRSPGLGDTAMYLCATSSRGFQPQHFGDGTRLSIL.

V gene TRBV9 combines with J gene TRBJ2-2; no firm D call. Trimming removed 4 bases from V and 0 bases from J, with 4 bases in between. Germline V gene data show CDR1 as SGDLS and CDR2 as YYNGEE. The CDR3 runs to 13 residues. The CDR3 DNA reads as TGTGCCAGCAGCCCCTCGAACACCGGGGAGCTGTTTTTT. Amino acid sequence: CASSPSNTGELFF.

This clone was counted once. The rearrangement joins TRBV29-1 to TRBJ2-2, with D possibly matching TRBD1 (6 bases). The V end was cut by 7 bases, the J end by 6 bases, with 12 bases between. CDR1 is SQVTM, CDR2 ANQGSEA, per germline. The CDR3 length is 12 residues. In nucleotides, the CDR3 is TGCAGCGGATATCAGGGGTCCGGGGAGCTGTTTTTT. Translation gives CSGYQGSGELFF.

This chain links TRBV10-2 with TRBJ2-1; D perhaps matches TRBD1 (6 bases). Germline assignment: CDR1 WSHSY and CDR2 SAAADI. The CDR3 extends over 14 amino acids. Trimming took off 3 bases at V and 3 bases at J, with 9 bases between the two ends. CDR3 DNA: TGCGCCAGCAGTGAACAGGGAAGCTACAATGAGCAGTTCTTC. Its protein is CASSEQGSYNEQFF.

DNA of the CDR3: TGTGCCAGCAGCTTACGTCGACTAGCGGGTAACAATGAGCAGTTCTTC. This codes for CASSLRRLAGNNEQFF. The chain uses TRBV7-2 and TRBJ2-1, with 10 nucleotides matching TRBD2. The CDR3 totals 16 residues. Germline CDR1 reads SGHTA; CDR2 reads FQGNSA. The trim removed 2 bases at V and 5 bases at J, leaving 6 bases unmatched.

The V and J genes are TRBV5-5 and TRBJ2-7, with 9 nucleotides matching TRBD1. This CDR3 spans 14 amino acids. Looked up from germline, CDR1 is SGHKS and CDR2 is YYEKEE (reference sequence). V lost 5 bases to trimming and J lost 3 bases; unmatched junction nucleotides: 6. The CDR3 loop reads CASSNPDRGYEQYF. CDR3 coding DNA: TGTGCCAGCAGTAATCCGGACAGGGGCTACGAGCAGTACTTC.

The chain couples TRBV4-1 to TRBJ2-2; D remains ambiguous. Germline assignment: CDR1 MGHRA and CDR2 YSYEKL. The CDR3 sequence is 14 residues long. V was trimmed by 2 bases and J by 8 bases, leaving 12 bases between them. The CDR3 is CASSQSHKPGELFF. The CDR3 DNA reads TGCGCCAGCAGCCAAAGTCACAAACCGGGGGAGCTGTTTTTT.

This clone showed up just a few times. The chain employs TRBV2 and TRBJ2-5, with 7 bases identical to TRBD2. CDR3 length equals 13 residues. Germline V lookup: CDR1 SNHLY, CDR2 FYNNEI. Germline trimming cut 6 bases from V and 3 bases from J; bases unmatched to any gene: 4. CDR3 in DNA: TGTGCCAGCAGGGGACTACCTAAAGAGACCCAGTACTTC. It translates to CASRGLPKETQYF.

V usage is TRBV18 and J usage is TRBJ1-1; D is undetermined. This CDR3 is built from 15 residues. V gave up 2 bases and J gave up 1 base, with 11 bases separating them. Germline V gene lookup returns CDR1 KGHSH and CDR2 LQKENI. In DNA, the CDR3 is TGTGCCAGCTCACCAAGGGAGTTAAAGAACACTGAAGCTTTCTTT. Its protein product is CASSPRELKNTEAFF.

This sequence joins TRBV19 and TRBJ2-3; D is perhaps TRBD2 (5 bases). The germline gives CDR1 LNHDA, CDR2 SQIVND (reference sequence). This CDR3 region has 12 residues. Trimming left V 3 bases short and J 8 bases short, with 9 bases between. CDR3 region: CASSIGEGTQYF. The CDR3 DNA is TGTGCCAGTAGTATCGGGGAAGGTACGCAGTATTTT.

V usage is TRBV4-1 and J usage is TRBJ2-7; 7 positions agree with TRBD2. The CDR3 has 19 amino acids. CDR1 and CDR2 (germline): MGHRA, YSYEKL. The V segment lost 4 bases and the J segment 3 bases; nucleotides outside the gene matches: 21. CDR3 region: CASSPRWEGVSGESYEQYF. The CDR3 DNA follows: TGCGCCAGCAGCCCAAGATGGGAAGGGGTAAGCGGGGAAAGCTACGAGCAGTACTTC.

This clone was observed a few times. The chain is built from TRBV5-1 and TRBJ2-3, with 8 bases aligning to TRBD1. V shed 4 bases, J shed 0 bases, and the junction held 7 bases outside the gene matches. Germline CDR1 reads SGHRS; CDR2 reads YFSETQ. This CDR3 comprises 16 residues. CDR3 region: CASSLQGDLSTDTQYF. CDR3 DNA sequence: TGCGCCAGCAGCCTACAGGGGGACCTTAGCACAGATACGCAGTATTTT.

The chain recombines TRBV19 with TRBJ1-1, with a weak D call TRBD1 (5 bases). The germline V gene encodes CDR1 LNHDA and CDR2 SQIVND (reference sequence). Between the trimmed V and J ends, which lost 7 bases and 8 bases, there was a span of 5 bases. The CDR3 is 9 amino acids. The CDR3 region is CASTGEAFF. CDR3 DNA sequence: TGTGCCAGTACAGGGGAAGCTTTCTTT.

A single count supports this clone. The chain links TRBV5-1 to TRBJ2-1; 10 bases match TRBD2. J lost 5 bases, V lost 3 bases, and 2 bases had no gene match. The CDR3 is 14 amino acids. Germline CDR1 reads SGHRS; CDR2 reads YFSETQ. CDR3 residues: CASSWTSGNNEQFF. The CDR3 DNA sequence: TGCGCCAGCAGCTGGACTAGCGGCAACAATGAGCAGTTCTTC.

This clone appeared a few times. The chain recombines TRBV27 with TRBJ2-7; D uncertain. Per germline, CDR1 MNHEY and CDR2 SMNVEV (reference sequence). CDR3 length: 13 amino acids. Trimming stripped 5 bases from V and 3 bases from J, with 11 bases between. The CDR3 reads CASSPSSSYEQYF. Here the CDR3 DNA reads TGTGCCAGCAGTCCATCTAGTAGCTACGAGCAGTACTTC.

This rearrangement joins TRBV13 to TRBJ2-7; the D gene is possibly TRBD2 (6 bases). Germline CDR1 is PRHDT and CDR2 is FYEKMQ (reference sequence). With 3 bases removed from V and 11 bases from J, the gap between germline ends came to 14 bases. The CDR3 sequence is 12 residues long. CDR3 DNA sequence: TGTGCCAGCAGCTTGGAGGGTTCGATGGAGTACTTC. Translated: CASSLEGSMEYF.

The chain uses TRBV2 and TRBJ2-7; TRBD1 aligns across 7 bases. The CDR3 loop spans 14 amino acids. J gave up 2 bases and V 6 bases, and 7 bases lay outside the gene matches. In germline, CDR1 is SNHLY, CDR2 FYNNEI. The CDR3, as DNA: TGTGCCAGCAGGCAGGGGGTACCGACCTACGAGCAGTACTTC. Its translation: CASRQGVPTYEQYF.